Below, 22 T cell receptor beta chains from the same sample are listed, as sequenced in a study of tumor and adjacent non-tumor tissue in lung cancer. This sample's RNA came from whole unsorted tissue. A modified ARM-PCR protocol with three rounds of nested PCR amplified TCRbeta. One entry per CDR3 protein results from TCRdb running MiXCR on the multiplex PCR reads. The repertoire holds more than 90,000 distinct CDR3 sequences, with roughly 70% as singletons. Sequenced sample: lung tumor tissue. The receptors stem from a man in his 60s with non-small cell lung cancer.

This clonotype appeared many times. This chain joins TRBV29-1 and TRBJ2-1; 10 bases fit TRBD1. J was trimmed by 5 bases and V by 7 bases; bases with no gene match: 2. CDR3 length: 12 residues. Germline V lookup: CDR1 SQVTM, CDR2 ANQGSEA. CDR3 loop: CSGGQGDNEQFF. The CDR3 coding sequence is TGCAGCGGTGGACAGGGGGACAATGAGCAGTTCTTC.

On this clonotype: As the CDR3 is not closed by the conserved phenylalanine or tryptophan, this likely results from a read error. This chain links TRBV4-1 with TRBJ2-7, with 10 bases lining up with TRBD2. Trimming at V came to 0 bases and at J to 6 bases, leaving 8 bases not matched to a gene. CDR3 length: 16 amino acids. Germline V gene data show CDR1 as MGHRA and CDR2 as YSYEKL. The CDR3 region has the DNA TGCGCCAGCAGCCAAGATACGGCTAGCGGGAGAGCCGAGCAGTACTTA. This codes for CASSQDTASGRAEQYL.

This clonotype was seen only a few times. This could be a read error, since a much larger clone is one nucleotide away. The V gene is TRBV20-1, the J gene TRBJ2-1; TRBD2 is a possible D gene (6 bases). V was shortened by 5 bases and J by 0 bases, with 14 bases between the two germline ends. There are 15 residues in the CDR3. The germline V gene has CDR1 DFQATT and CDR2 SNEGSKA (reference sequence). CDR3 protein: CSAVGGLNSYNEQFF. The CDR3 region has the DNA TGCAGTGCTGTCGGGGGACTCAACTCCTACAATGAGCAGTTCTTC.

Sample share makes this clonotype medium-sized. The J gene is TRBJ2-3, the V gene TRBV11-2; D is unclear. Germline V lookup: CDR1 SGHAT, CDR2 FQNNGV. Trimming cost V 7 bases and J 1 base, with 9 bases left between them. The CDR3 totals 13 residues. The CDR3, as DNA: TGTGCCAGCACCGAGACGGGCACAGATACGCAGTATTTT. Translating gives CASTETGTDTQYF. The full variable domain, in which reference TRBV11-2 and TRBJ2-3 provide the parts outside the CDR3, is EAGVAQSPRYKIIEKRQSVAFWCNPISGHATLYWYQQILGQGPKLLIQFQNNGVVDDSQLPKDRFSAERLKGVDSTLKIQPAKLEDSAVYLCASTETGTDTQYFGPGTRLTVL.

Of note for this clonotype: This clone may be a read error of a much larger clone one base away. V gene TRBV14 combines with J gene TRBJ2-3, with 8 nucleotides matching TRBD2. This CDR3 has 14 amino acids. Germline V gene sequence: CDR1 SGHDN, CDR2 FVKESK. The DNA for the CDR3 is TGTGCCAGCAGCCAAAGGACTAGCCGGGATACGCTGTATTTT. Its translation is CASSQRTSRDTLYF.

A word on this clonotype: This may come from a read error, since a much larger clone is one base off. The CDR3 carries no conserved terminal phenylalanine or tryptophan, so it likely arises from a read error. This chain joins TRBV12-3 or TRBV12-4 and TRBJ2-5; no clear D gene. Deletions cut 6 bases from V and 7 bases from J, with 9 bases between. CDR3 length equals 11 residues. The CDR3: CASRKDGTQYS. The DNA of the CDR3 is TGTGCCAGCAGAAAGGACGGGACCCAGTACTCC.

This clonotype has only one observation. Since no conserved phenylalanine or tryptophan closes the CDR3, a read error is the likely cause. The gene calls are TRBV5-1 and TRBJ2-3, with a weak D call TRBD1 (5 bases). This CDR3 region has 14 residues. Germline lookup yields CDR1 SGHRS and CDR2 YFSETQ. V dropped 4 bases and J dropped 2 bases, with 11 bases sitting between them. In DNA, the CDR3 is TGCGCCAGCAGCAGGGGTCAGCCCACAGATACGCAGTATCTT. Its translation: CASSRGQPTDTQYL.

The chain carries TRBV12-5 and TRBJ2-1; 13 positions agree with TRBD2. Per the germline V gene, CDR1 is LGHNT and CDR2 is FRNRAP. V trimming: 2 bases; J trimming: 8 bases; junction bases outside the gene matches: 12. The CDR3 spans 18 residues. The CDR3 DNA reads TGTGCTAGTGGTTTGAGTGGACTAGCGGGAGCTAGGGGCGATGAGCAGTTCTTC. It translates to CASGLSGLAGARGDEQFF.

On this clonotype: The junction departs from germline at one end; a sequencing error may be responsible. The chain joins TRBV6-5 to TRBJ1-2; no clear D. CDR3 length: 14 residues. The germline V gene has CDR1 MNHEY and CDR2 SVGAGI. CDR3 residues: CTSSPGVQGYGYTF. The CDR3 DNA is TGTACCAGCAGCCCGGGAGTCCAAGGCTATGGCTACACCTTC.

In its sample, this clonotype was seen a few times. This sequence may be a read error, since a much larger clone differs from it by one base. The CDR3 here is CANSPRTGGRNEQFF. In DNA, the CDR3 is TGTGCCAACAGTCCCCGGACAGGGGGCAGGAATGAGCAGTTCTTC. The J gene is TRBJ2-1, the V gene TRBV12-3 or TRBV12-4; 11 bases match TRBD1. CDR3 length: 15 residues.

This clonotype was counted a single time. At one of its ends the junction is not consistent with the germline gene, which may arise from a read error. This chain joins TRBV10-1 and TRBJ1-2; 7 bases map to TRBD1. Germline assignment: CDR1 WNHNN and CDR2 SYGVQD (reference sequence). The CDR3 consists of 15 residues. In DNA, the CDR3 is TGCGCCAGCCCATCACATATAGACAGGGCCTATGGTTACACCTTC. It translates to CASPSHIDRAYGYTF.

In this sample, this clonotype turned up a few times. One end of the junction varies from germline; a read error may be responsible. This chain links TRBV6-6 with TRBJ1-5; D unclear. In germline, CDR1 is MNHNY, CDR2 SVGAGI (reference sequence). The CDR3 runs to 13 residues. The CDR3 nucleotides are TGTGCCAGCAGTGGGCAGGTCAATCAGCCCCATCATTTT. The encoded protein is CASSGQVNQPHHF.

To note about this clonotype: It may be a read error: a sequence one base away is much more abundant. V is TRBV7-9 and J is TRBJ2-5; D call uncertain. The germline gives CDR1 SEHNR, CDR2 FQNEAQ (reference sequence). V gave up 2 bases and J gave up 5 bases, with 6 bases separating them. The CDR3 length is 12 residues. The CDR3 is CASSLTRETQYF. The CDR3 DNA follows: TGTGCCAGCAGCTTAACCAGGGAGACCCAGTACTTC.

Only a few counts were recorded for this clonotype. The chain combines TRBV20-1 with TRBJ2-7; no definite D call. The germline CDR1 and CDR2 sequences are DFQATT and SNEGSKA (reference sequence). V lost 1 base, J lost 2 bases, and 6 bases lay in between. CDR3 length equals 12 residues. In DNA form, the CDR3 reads TGCAGTGCTAGAGTCGGACCCTACGAGCAGTACTTC. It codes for CSARVGPYEQYF.

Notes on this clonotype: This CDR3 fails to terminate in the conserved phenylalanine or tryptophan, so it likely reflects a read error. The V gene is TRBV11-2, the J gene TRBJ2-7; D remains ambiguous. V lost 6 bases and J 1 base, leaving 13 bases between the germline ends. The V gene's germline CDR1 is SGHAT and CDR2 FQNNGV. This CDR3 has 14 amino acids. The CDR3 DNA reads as TGTGCCAGCAGTCCCAGGACGTATTCCTACGAGCAGTACCTC. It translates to CASSPRTYSYEQYL.

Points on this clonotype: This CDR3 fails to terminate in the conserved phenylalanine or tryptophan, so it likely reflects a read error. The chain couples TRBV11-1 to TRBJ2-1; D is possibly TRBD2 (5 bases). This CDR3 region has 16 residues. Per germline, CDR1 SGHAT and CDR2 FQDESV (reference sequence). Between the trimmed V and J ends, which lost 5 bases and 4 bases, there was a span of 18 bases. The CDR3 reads CASSPARGSSYNEQFL. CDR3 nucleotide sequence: TGTGCCAGCAGCCCCGCCCGGGGAAGCTCTTACAATGAGCAGTTCCTC.

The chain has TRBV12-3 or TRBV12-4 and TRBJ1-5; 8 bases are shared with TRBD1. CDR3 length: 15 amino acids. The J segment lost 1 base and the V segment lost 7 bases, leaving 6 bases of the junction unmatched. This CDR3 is CASNPQGESNQPQHF. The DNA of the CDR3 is TGTGCCAGCAATCCACAGGGGGAAAGCAATCAGCCCCAGCATTTT.

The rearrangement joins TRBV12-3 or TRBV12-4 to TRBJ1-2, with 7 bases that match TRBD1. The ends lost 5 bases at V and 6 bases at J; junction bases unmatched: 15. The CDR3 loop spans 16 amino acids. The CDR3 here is CASSRLLTGTVNGYTF. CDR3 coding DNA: TGTGCCAGCAGTCGACTCTTGACAGGGACGGTAAATGGCTACACCTTC.

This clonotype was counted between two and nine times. CDR3 nucleotide sequence: TGCAGTGCCCGGACCGGGACAGGGTTTAGCGGGGAGCCCCAGCATTTT. Protein sequence: CSARTGTGFSGEPQHF. This chain uses TRBV20-1 with TRBJ1-5, with TRBD1 matching 9 bases. The V segment lost 6 bases and the J segment 8 bases; nucleotides outside the gene matches: 17. Germline lookup yields CDR1 DFQATT and CDR2 SNEGSKA (reference sequence). The CDR3 loop spans 16 amino acids.

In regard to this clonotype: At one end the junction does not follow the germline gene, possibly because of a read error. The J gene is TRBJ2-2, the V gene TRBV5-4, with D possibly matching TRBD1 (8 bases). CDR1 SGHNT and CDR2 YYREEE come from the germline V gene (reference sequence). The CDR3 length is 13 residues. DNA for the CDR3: TGTGCCACCAGAGGGGACAGGAGCGGGGAGCTGTTTTTC. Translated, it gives CATRGDRSGELFF.

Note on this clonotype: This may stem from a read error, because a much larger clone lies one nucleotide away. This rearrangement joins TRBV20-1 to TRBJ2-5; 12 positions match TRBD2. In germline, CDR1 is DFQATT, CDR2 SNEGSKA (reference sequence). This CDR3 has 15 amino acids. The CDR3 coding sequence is TGCTGTGCTACCGGGACTAGCGGGTTCACAGAGACCCAGTACTTC. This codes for CCATGTSGFTETQYF.

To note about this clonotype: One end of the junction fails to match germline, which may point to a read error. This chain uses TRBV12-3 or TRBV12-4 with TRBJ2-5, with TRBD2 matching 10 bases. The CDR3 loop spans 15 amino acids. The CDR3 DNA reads TGTGCGAGTTCGGATACGGGACTAGCGTTAGAGACCCAACACTTC. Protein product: CASSDTGLALETQHF.